This TCR beta chain was captured by sequencing in a study of cytomegalovirus exposure and HLA in healthy donors. Data came from immunoSEQ multiplex PCR; TCRdb stores just in-frame clones and leaves some out. The table shows about 330,000 clones, with roughly 88% occurring only once. The CDR3 is made up of 16 amino acids. Looked up from germline, CDR1 is SGDLS and CDR2 is YYNGEE. Unmatched junction bases numbered 7, after V lost 0 bases and J lost 9 bases. The receptor was derived from a woman younger than 35 in good health and CMV-seronegative. The chain links TRBV9 to TRBJ2-2; TRBD1 matches at 11 bases. The sample taken for sequencing was PBMCs. DNA for the CDR3: TGTGCCAGCAGCGTAGTGGTGGGACAGGGGGTCAGGGAGCTGTTTTTT. This gives the protein CASSVVVGQGVRELFF.